Each of the 16 T cell receptor beta chains below was sequenced from the same sample in a study of memory B cells and T cells in multiple sclerosis. After stimulus-free culture, autoproliferating CFSE-dim and non-proliferating CFSE-high T cells were sequenced separately. Pooled replicate wells came from approximately 50 million CFSE-labeled PBMCs cultured approximately seven days without stimulus. The antigens for these receptors are not known. Libraries were prepared by immunoSEQ multiplex PCR; TCRdb keeps only in-frame clonotypes and omits some of them. This sample has 30,000 to 40,000 clones; roughly 83% occur once, and the top ten carry roughly 3%. The sequencing input was PBMCs from blood kept in culture. These receptors all stem from a human donor with multiple sclerosis.

The chain couples TRBV28 to TRBJ1-2; 8 nucleotides line up with TRBD1. Germline values: CDR1 MDHEN, CDR2 SYDVKM. This CDR3 comprises 15 residues. Trimming took 5 bases from V and 8 from J; bases not matched to a gene: 13. The CDR3 nucleotides are TGTGCCAGCAGTCCGGCGGACAGGGTGAGGGAAGGCTACACCTTC. Its protein is CASSPADRVREGYTF.

The chain has TRBV28 and TRBJ2-7; TRBD1 agrees at 7 bases. This CDR3 comprises 15 residues. Unmatched junction bases numbered 10, after V lost 5 bases and J lost 3 bases. Germline values: CDR1 MDHEN, CDR2 SYDVKM. The CDR3 spells CASSRALTGFYEQYF. Here the CDR3 DNA reads TGTGCCAGCAGTCGAGCTTTGACAGGGTTCTACGAGCAGTACTTC.

The chain links TRBV5-6 to TRBJ2-7; 9 bases are a match to TRBD2. CDR1 and CDR2 from the germline V gene are SGHDT and YYEEEE. V shed 1 base, J shed 4 bases, and the junction held 6 bases outside the gene matches. The CDR3 covers 15 residues. The CDR3 DNA is TGTGCCAGCAGCTTGCAGACTAGCGGTTTTTACGAGCAGTACTTC. As protein: CASSLQTSGFYEQYF.

The rearrangement links TRBV5-1 to TRBJ1-1; possible D gene TRBD1, 5 bases. The V end was cut by 5 bases, the J end by 4 bases, with 15 bases between. The V gene's germline CDR1 is SGHRS and CDR2 YFSETQ. This CDR3 contains 14 residues. CDR3 protein: CASRNSGSGTEAFF. CDR3 DNA: TGCGCCAGCAGAAATTCAGGGTCGGGCACTGAAGCTTTCTTT.

The chain has TRBV19 and TRBJ2-5, with D possibly called TRBD1 or TRBD2 (6 bases each). The CDR3 is 11 residues long. CDR1 is LNHDA, CDR2 SQIVND, per germline (reference sequence). V was shortened by 6 bases and J by 7 bases, with 9 bases between the two germline ends. The CDR3 is CASSSGATQYF. CDR3 coding DNA: TGTGCCAGTAGCTCGGGGGCGACCCAGTACTTC.

The rearrangement links TRBV14 to TRBJ2-7; 8 bases match TRBD2. Losses at the gene ends were 1 base for V and 6 bases for J; bases not matched to a gene: 14. CDR1 is SGHDN and CDR2 is FVKESK in the germline V gene. CDR3 size: 17 residues. CDR3 nucleotides: TGTGCCAGCAGCCAAGTAACTGGCGGGAGGTTCTCTAGCGAGCAGTACTTC. It is translated as CASSQVTGGRFSSEQYF.

The chain is built from TRBV28 and TRBJ2-7, with D possibly matching TRBD1 (5 bases). V was cut by 10 bases and J by 2 bases, with 15 bases left in between. This CDR3 spans 13 amino acids. Germline CDR1 MDHEN, CDR2 SYDVKM. The CDR3 sequence: CATQGPSPYEQYF. The CDR3, as DNA: TGTGCCACCCAGGGCCCCTCCCCCTACGAGCAGTACTTC.

This clone was seen a few times. This sequence joins TRBV4-1 and TRBJ2-7, with no clear D. The germline V gene encodes CDR1 MGHRA and CDR2 YSYEKL. CDR3 length: 11 amino acids. Trimming took off 2 bases at V and 6 bases at J, with 5 bases between the two ends. DNA of the CDR3: TGCGCCAGCAGCCAAAACGGCGAGCAGTACTTC. Protein product: CASSQNGEQYF.

The chain's CDR3 is CASSPSGANTEAFF. In DNA, the CDR3 is TGTGCCAGCAGTCCCTCCGGGGCGAACACTGAAGCTTTCTTT. This sequence joins TRBV27 and TRBJ1-1, with D possibly TRBD1 on 5 matching bases. There are 14 residues in the CDR3. V gave up 5 bases and J gave up 1 base, with 11 bases separating them. Germline V gives CDR1 MNHEY, CDR2 SMNVEV (reference sequence).

The rearrangement joins TRBV5-1 to TRBJ1-3; D gene ambiguous. The CDR3 is 16 residues long. Germline assignment: CDR1 SGHRS and CDR2 YFSETQ. The V gene lost 1 base and the J gene lost 0 bases, with 11 bases spanning the gap. The CDR3 coding sequence is TGCGCCAGCAGCTTGACCGATTCGAGCTCTGGAAACACCATATATTTT. Its protein is CASSLTDSSSGNTIYF.

Remarks on this clone: Other DNA sequences in the same sample also yield this CDR3. The J gene is TRBJ2-7, the V gene TRBV5-1; D gene unclear. Germline V gene sequence: CDR1 SGHRS, CDR2 YFSETQ. The CDR3 is made up of 14 amino acids. The germline V and J ends were trimmed by 0 bases and 3 bases, with 10 bases remaining between them. CDR3 coding DNA: TGCGCCAGCAGCTTGGAGGTTAGCAGCTACGAGCAGTACTTC. Its protein is CASSLEVSSYEQYF.

The chain combines TRBV27 with TRBJ1-5; the match to TRBD1 covers 9 bases. The V and J ends lost 3 bases and 4 bases, in that order; junction bases with no gene match: 1. The CDR3 loop spans 14 amino acids. Per the germline V gene, CDR1 is MNHEY and CDR2 is SMNVEV (reference sequence). CDR3 residues: CASSLDRGNQPQHF. CDR3 coding DNA: TGTGCCAGCAGTTTGGACAGGGGTAATCAGCCCCAGCATTTT.

The rearrangement joins TRBV7-6 to TRBJ2-5, with TRBD2 matching 8 bases. CDR1 is SGHVS and CDR2 is FNYEAQ in the germline V gene. CDR3 size: 16 residues. J gave up 2 bases and V 4 bases, and 9 bases lay outside the gene matches. The CDR3 loop reads CASSSVAGREQETQYF. CDR3 sequence (DNA): TGTGCCAGCAGCTCCGTAGCGGGGAGGGAACAAGAGACCCAGTACTTC.

The V gene is TRBV6-5, the J gene TRBJ1-3; TRBD1 might be the D (6 bases). Germline V gene sequence: CDR1 MNHEY, CDR2 SVGAGI. The CDR3 is made up of 16 amino acids. The V end lost 4 bases, the J end lost 0 bases, and 13 bases lay between the germline ends. CDR3 amino acids: CASSLQGLNSGNTIYF. CDR3 bases: TGTGCCAGCAGTTTACAGGGACTAAACTCTGGAAACACCATATATTTT.

The chain carries TRBV27 and TRBJ2-3; D gene uncertain. The CDR3 totals 13 residues. In germline, CDR1 is MNHEY, CDR2 SMNVEV (reference sequence). Between the trimmed V and J ends, which lost 1 base and 5 bases, there was a span of 7 bases. The CDR3 region is CASSLWPQDTQYF. The CDR3 bases are TGTGCCAGCAGTTTATGGCCCCAAGATACGCAGTATTTT.

The chain links TRBV21-1 to TRBJ1-4. TRBV21-1 is designated a pseudogene. The CDR3 is 16 residues long. The CDR3 is CASSKEKGLTNEKLFF. The CDR3 region has the DNA TGTGCCAGCAGCAAAGAGAAGGGTCTAACTAATGAAAAACTGTTTTTT.